Listed below are T cell receptor beta chains from one sample, sequenced in a study of blood T cells in healthy people across ages. MiXCR, run by TCRdb on the 5' RACE reads, gives a single entry per CDR3 protein. Here the sample spans some 550,000 distinct CDR3 sequences, around 50% being singletons. Material: blood. The receptors shown here come from a man older than 75 in good health. CDR3s include the opening cysteine and the closing phenylalanine or tryptophan. The order of the fields is V gene, clone size, J gene, D gene, CDR3 DNA, CDR3 protein. The D gene is left open where the match is weak. Part of the rows lack a size; the others show once, few, many or a class for expanded clones.

TRBV20-1	-	TRBJ2-1	TRBD2	TGCAGTGCTCGGACTAGCGGGAGGATGAATGAGCAGTTCTTC	CSARTSGRMNEQFF
TRBV30	-	TRBJ2-4	-	TGTGCCTGGAGTACAGGAGCCAAAAACATTCAGTACTTC	CAWSTGAKNIQYF
TRBV20-1	-	TRBJ1-4	-	TGCAGTGCTAGAGATCGTAGGGGGTGGGATGAAAAACTGTTTTTT	CSARDRRGWDEKLFF
TRBV20-1	-	TRBJ1-1	TRBD1	TGCAGTGCTCCCAACAGGGGGAACACTGAAGCTTTCTTT	CSAPNRGNTEAFF
TRBV6-2/TRBV6-3	-	TRBJ2-5	TRBD2	TGTGCCAGCAGTCCAGGACTAGCGGCAAGGGGGGAGACCCAGTACTTC	CASSPGLAARGETQYF
TRBV6-1	-	TRBJ1-5	-	TGTGCCAGCAGTACCCAAACACGTTATAGCAATCAGCCCCAGCATTTT	CASSTQTRYSNQPQHF
TRBV2	few	TRBJ2-3	TRBD2	TGTGCCAGCTCCGTAGCGGGAGGGCAAGGGGGTACGCAGTATTTT	CASSVAGGQGGTQYF
TRBV7-2	-	TRBJ2-1	TRBD2	TGTGCCAGCAGCCCCGCACTAGCGGGAGTATGGAATGAGCAGTTCTTC	CASSPALAGVWNEQFF
TRBV6-2/TRBV6-3	once	TRBJ2-7	-	TGTGCCAGCAGTTACCCGTCCACCTACGAGCAGTACTTC	CASSYPSTYEQYF
TRBV6-6	many	TRBJ1-5	TRBD1	TGTGCCAGCGGTTTCCGGACAGGCCGCAATCAGCCCCAGCATTTT	CASGFRTGRNQPQHF
TRBV20-1	-	TRBJ2-4	TRBD2	TGCAGTGCAATGAGCGTGGCTAGCGGGAGGCCGGGAAACATTCAGTACTTC	CSAMSVASGRPGNIQYF
TRBV5-1	few	TRBJ2-7	-	TGCGCCGGCAATGCATCACTGGGGCTCTACGAGCAGTACTTC	CAGNASLGLYEQYF
TRBV10-3	few	TRBJ1-2	-	TGTGCCATCAGTGGCGACAGCGACTATGGCTACACCTTC	CAISGDSDYGYTF
TRBV7-2	-	TRBJ2-1	TRBD2	TGTGCCAGCAGCTTAGATACCGGGAGGAAGAATGAGCAGTTCTTC	CASSLDTGRKNEQFF
TRBV24-1	-	TRBJ2-5	-	TGTGCCACCAAGGGGTCCACAGAGACCCAGTACTTC	CATKGSTETQYF
TRBV27	-	TRBJ2-4	-	TGTGCCAGCAGTCCCCGAGGAGGCCCTAAAGACATTCAGTACTTC	CASSPRGGPKDIQYF
TRBV7-2	-	TRBJ1-5	-	TGTGCCAGCAGCCCAGGATCGTGGCAGCCCCAGCATTTT	CASSPGSWQPQHF
TRBV6-1	-	TRBJ1-5	TRBD1	TGTGCCAGCAGTGAAGCGACGGGACAGACATATAGCAATCAGCCCCAGCATTTT	CASSEATGQTYSNQPQHF
TRBV7-2	-	TRBJ1-5	TRBD1	TGTGCCAGCAGCTTAGCAGGGACAGGGGGCAAACAGCCCCAGCATTTT	CASSLAGTGGKQPQHF
TRBV7-3	few	TRBJ2-5	-	TGTGCCAGCAGCCACCAGGGGACCCAAGAGACCCAGTACTTC	CASSHQGTQETQYF
TRBV20-1	-	TRBJ2-1	-	TGCAGTGCCACCATATTGGGGCGGGAACGCAATGAGCAGTTCTTC	CSATILGRERNEQFF
TRBV11-2	-	TRBJ1-2	-	TGTGCCAGCAGCCCCTGGGACCGAAACTATGGCTACACCTTC	CASSPWDRNYGYTF
TRBV29-1	-	TRBJ1-2	-	TGCAGCGCGGATCTGAGCCATAGCGGTATAAGCTCTTATGGCTACACCTTC	CSADLSHSGISSYGYTF
TRBV28	-	TRBJ2-5	-	TGTGCCAGTGCCTTTTCCAGGGGCTTCGAGACCCAGTACTTC	CASAFSRGFETQYF
TRBV7-3	-	TRBJ2-3	-	TGTGCCAGTGGGGCGGGGATGGGAGATACGCAGTATTTT	CASGAGMGDTQYF
TRBV7-3	-	TRBJ2-7	-	TGTGCCAGCAGCTCCCCCAACTTGAATGAGCAGTACTTC	CASSSPNLNEQYF
TRBV7-2	many	TRBJ2-1	-	TGTGCCAGCAGCTCATCCCTCTGGGCGACACTTTACAATGAGCAGTTCTTC	CASSSSLWATLYNEQFF
TRBV20-1	few	TRBJ2-7	-	TGCAGTGCTAGAGGATCTTGGGGGACACCTCCCTACGAGCAGTACTTC	CSARGSWGTPPYEQYF
TRBV7-9	-	TRBJ2-1	-	TGTGCCAGCAGCGCCCGGGTCAACAATGAGCAGTTCTTC	CASSARVNNEQFF
TRBV5-6	-	TRBJ2-7	-	TGTGCCAGCAGCTTGGAAGTCAGTACCTACGAGCAGTACTTC	CASSLEVSTYEQYF
TRBV27	-	TRBJ2-1	TRBD2	TGTGCCAGCAGTGTTACTAGCGGGAGCTATGAGCAGTTCTTC	CASSVTSGSYEQFF
TRBV20-1	-	TRBJ2-7	-	TGCAGTGCGGGCGGGCTTGCCTACGAGCAGTACTTC	CSAGGLAYEQYF
TRBV4-2	-	TRBJ2-5	-	TGTGCCAGCAGCCAAGTGAGGGGCGGGCAGGGTGAGCAGTACTTC	CASSQVRGGQGEQYF
TRBV5-6	-	TRBJ2-1	-	TGTGCCAGCAGCTTGCGAGGGATGGAGCAGTTCTTC	CASSLRGMEQFF
TRBV27	few	TRBJ1-2	TRBD1	TGTGCCAGCAGCCAGACGACAGGGTATGGCTACACCTTC	CASSQTTGYGYTF
TRBV7-2	-	TRBJ2-1	TRBD2	TGTGCCAGCAGCTTAGCGGGACTAGCGGGAGGGCCGAGGAGCAATGAGCAGTTCTTC	CASSLAGLAGGPRSNEQFF
TRBV6-2/TRBV6-3	-	TRBJ1-2	TRBD1	TGTGCCAGCAGGATAGGACAGGGGCTCTCGCGCTACACCTTC	CASRIGQGLSRYTF
TRBV6-6	few	TRBJ1-5	-	TGTGCCAGCACCCGGGACCAAAATCAGCCCCAGCATTTT	CASTRDQNQPQHF
TRBV12-5	few	TRBJ2-7	-	TGTGCTAGTGGTCCAGCCGGGCAGGGGTTTTACGAGCAGTACTTC	CASGPAGQGFYEQYF
TRBV5-6	-	TRBJ2-5	-	TGTGCCAGCAGCTTGGCTTTAGGGGCAGTCTTACAAGAGACCCAGTACTTC	CASSLALGAVLQETQYF
TRBV12-3/TRBV12-4	-	TRBJ2-1	-	TGTGCCGGCCATAAGGGGGACTACAATGAGCAGTTCTTC	CAGHKGDYNEQFF
TRBV20-1	-	TRBJ1-6	-	TGCAGTGCTGGTTGGGGGGTTAATTCACCCCTCCACTTT	CSAGWGVNSPLHF
TRBV6-1	-	TRBJ2-1	-	TGTGCCAGCAGTGGGGCTGGCGGATACAATGAGCAGTTCTTC	CASSGAGGYNEQFF
TRBV6-2/TRBV6-3	few	TRBJ2-7	-	TGTGCCAGCAGTTACGAGGGGAATCGGCAGTACTTC	CASSYEGNRQYF
TRBV7-6	-	TRBJ2-7	-	TGTGCCTGCAGCTTAGACAGAATTTCTTACGAGCAGTACTTC	CACSLDRISYEQYF
TRBV29-1	-	TRBJ2-5	TRBD2	TGCAGCGTTGAAGAGGGGGGGAAGACCCAGTACTTC	CSVEEGGKTQYF
TRBV7-2	-	TRBJ1-4	TRBD1	TGTGCCAGCAGCTTACGGGACAGGGGTAGTGAAAAACTGTTTTTT	CASSLRDRGSEKLFF